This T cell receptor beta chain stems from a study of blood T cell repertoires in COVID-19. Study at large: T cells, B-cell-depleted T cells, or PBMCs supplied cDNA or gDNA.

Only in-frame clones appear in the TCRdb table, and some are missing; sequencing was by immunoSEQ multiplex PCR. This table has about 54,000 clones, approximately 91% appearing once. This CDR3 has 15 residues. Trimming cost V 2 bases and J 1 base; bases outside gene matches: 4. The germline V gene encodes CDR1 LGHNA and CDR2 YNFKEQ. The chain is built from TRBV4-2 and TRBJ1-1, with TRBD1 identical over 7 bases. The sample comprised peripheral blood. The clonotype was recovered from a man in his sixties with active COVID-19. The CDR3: CASSQRQGENTEAFF. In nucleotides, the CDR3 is TGTGCCAGCAGCCAAAGACAGGGCGAGAACACTGAAGCTTTCTTT.